This record looks at one TCR beta chain sequence and its context. This CDR3 has 14 amino acids. Germline V gene data show CDR1 as ENHRY and CDR2 as SYGVKD. The germline V and J ends were trimmed by 2 bases and 3 bases, with 11 bases remaining between them. Every donor was a Caucasian adult from Nashville, Tennessee. The data derive from a study of shared clonotypes between healthy human individuals. For the study at large: Plates per donor: three CD4 naive, three CD4 memory, two CD8 naive, one CD8 memory.

An approximately 200 ng quantity of DNA, 30,000 to 35,000 T cell genomes, went into the sorted-subset replicate PCRs. The method was immunoSEQ multiplex PCR; TCRdb's version includes in-frame clones alone and lacks a portion of them. The data hold some 1 million clones, with about 77% observed a single time. The rearrangement uses TRBV10-3 and TRBJ2-7; D may be TRBD1 (6 bases). Sequenced material: memory CD4+ T cells sorted from blood. This sample's subset: CD45RA-negative fraction. The clonotype comes from a man between 18 and 35 years old in good health. CDR3 nucleotide sequence: TGTGCCATCAGTGAGGAGGGCAGGGGCTACGAGCAGTACTTC. It is translated as CAISEEGRGYEQYF.